A selection of T cell receptor beta chains follows, all from one sample in a study of blood T cell repertoires in COVID-19. Only in-frame clones appear in the TCRdb table, and some are missing; sequencing was by immunoSEQ multiplex PCR. Of around 150,000 clones listed, approximately 83% were seen once; the top ten hold roughly 13%. Specimen: PBMCs or T cells enriched from blood (not recorded which). These receptors came from a woman aged 60 to 75 who had recovered from COVID-19. CDR3s include the opening cysteine and the closing phenylalanine or tryptophan. Fields, in order: D gene, J gene, clone size, V gene, CDR3 protein, CDR3 DNA. The D gene is left open where the match is weak. Expanded clones get a size class; other rows say once, few or many, or leave the size out.

TRBD2,TRBJ2-1,-,TRBV5-1,CASSLAGTSGVLNEQFF,TGCGCCAGCAGCTTGGCCGGGACTAGCGGGGTTTTGAATGAGCAGTTCTTC
TRBD2,TRBJ2-7,-,TRBV5-1,CASSPRGGLYEQYF,TGCGCCAGCAGCCCACGGGGGGGCCTCTACGAGCAGTACTTC
-,TRBJ1-5,-,TRBV30,CAWDNGNQPQHF,TGTGCCTGGGACAACGGGAATCAGCCCCAGCATTTT
-,TRBJ1-1,-,TRBV2,CASSGRVTEAFF,TGTGCCAGCAGCGGCAGGGTAACTGAAGCTTTCTTT
TRBD2,TRBJ2-7,-,TRBV28,CASSPVGLADYEQYF,TGTGCCAGCAGTCCCGTGGGACTAGCGGACTACGAGCAGTACTTC
TRBD1,TRBJ1-2,-,TRBV27,CASSGQGWHGYTF,TGTGCCAGCAGCGGACAGGGATGGCATGGCTACACCTTC
-,TRBJ1-2,-,TRBV7-2,CASSLGDIYGYTF,TGTGCCAGCAGCTTAGGTGACATCTATGGCTACACCTTC
TRBD2,TRBJ2-3,-,TRBV7-9,CASSMRGASTDTQYF,TGTGCCAGCAGCATGCGGGGGGCCAGCACAGATACGCAGTATTTT
-,TRBJ2-1,-,TRBV27,CASSFQEPSYNEQFF,TGTGCCAGCAGTTTTCAGGAACCCTCCTACAATGAGCAGTTCTTC
-,TRBJ1-6,-,TRBV5-1,CASSLKLDSPLHF,TGCGCCAGCAGCTTGAAGTTAGATTCACCCCTCCACTTT
TRBD1,TRBJ2-7,-,TRBV3-1/TRBV3-2,CASSNQGARNYEQYF,TGTGCCAGCAGCAATCAGGGGGCGCGTAACTACGAGCAGTACTTC
TRBD1,TRBJ2-2,-,TRBV5-1,CASSRTGRDTGELFF,TGCGCCAGCAGCCGGACAGGAAGGGACACCGGGGAGCTGTTTTTT
TRBD2,TRBJ2-5,-,TRBV7-6,CASGGDQETQYF,TGTGCCAGCGGGGGGGACCAAGAGACCCAGTACTTC
TRBD1,TRBJ1-4,-,TRBV27,CASSRTGAGVGLFF,TGTGCCAGCAGCCGGACAGGGGCGGGTGTGGGCCTGTTTTTT
TRBD1,TRBJ1-1,few,TRBV29-1,CSARGQGDTEAFF,TGCAGCGCCCGTGGACAGGGGGACACTGAAGCTTTCTTT
-,TRBJ2-2,-,TRBV11-3,CASSPRYTGELFF,TGTGCCAGCAGCCCTAGGTACACCGGGGAGCTGTTTTTT
-,TRBJ1-5,-,TRBV23-1,CASSQNPPGDQPQHF,TGCGCCAGCAGTCAAAACCCTCCAGGGGATCAGCCCCAGCATTTT
TRBD1,TRBJ2-2,-,TRBV5-1,CASSRDRANTGELFF,TGCGCCAGCAGCCGGGACAGGGCGAACACCGGGGAGCTGTTTTTT
-,TRBJ2-2,-,TRBV24-1,CATSDAGQLGELFF,TGTGCCACCAGTGACGCCGGACAGCTCGGGGAGCTGTTTTTT
TRBD1,TRBJ1-5,-,TRBV29-1,CSVGQGGVQPQHF,TGCAGCGTAGGACAGGGAGGGGTTCAGCCCCAGCATTTT
-,TRBJ2-1,-,TRBV7-2,CASSPGVYNEQFF,TGTGCCAGCAGCCCAGGGGTCTACAATGAGCAGTTCTTC
TRBD1,TRBJ2-3,-,TRBV11-3,CASSLGGTGGADTQYF,TGTGCCAGCAGCTTGGGGGGGACAGGGGGCGCAGATACGCAGTATTTT
-,TRBJ2-1,-,TRBV27,CASSLSLGVVFAEQFF,TGTGCCAGCAGTTTATCCCTTGGAGTGGTATTCGCTGAGCAGTTCTTC
-,TRBJ1-1,-,TRBV7-2,CASSARRGGNTEAFF,TGTGCCAGCAGCGCCCGTCGGGGGGGCAACACTGAAGCTTTCTTT
TRBD1,TRBJ2-7,-,TRBV11-1,CASSLAESGTGFYEQYF,TGTGCCAGCAGCTTAGCGGAATCCGGGACAGGCTTTTACGAGCAGTACTTC
TRBD1,TRBJ1-5,-,TRBV5-1,CASSLQGIDNQPQHF,TGCGCCAGCAGCTTACAGGGGATAGACAATCAGCCCCAGCATTTT
TRBD1,TRBJ1-4,-,TRBV2,CASAGTGVEKLFF,TGTGCCAGCGCCGGGACAGGGGTCGAAAAACTGTTTTTT
-,TRBJ1-6,-,TRBV9,CASSVGGGADNSPLHF,TGTGCCAGCAGCGTAGGGGGCGGAGCTGATAATTCACCCCTCCACTTT
TRBD1,TRBJ1-6,few,TRBV6-1,CASSEEEGARSSYNSPLHF,TGTGCCAGCAGTGAAGAAGAGGGGGCCAGGAGCTCCTATAATTCACCCCTCCACTTT
-,TRBJ1-1,once,TRBV19,CASSIEGGGGSLNTEAFF,TGTGCCAGTAGTATAGAAGGAGGGGGGGGCTCATTGAACACTGAAGCTTTCTTT